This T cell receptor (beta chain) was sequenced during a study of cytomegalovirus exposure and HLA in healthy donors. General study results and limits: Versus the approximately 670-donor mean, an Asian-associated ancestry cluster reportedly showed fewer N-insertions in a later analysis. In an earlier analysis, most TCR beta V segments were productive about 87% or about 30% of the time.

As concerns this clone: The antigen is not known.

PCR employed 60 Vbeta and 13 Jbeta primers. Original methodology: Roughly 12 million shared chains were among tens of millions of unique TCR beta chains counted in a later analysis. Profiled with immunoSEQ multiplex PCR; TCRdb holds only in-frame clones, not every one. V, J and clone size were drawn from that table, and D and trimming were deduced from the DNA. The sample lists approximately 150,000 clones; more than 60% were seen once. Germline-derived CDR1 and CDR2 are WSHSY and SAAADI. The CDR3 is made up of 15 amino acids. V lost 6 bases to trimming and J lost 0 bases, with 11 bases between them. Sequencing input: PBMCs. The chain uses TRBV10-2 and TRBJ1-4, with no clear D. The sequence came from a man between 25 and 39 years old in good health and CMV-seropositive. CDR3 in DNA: TGCGCCAGCAGACAGACCGAAGCAACTAATGAAAAACTGTTTTTT. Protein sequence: CASRQTEATNEKLFF.